This TCR beta chain was retrieved from a study of PD-L1 blockade in urothelial cancer. Time point noted: peripheral blood 6 weeks after treatment start. Using immunoSEQ multiplex PCR, the repertoire was profiled, and TCRdb retains in-frame clones only, with some absent. The sample contains roughly 29,000 clones, 84% of which appear only once. Germline V gene sequence: CDR1 MDHEN, CDR2 SYDVKM. V lost 3 bases and J lost 0, with 7 bases in between. CDR3 size: 14 residues. This chain uses TRBV28 with TRBJ2-3; D is ambiguous. This TCR was sampled from an older man with urothelial cancer. This sample comprised PBMCs, obtained around atezolizumab (anti-PD-L1) treatment. The CDR3 bases are TGTGCCAGCAGTTTTTCCGGTAGCACAGATACGCAGTATTTT. Protein sequence: CASSFSGSTDTQYF.